The 10 T cell receptor beta chains reported below all come from one sample, sequenced in a study of blood T cell repertoires in COVID-19. Sequencing was performed with immunoSEQ multiplex PCR; in TCRdb, only in-frame clones are kept and a portion is missing. Of 350,000 or so clones detected, roughly nine tenths appear once; the ten largest clones hold around 4%. The sequencing sample was made of peripheral blood. The receptors stem from a woman aged 60 to 75 with COVID-19, enrolled during active disease.

The count of this clone is one. The V call is TRBV2, the J call TRBJ2-3; the D gene is possibly TRBD2 (7 bases). The CDR3 is 15 amino acids. The V and J ends lost 6 bases and 3 bases respectively, with 16 bases between them. CDR1 and CDR2 (germline): SNHLY, FYNNEI. In nucleotides, the CDR3 is TGTGCCAGCAGGCGAGGGGGGGTAAGGACAGATACGCAGTATTTT. Its translation is CASRRGGVRTDTQYF.

J is TRBJ2-3 and V is TRBV6-5, with 10 nucleotides matching TRBD2. CDR1 and CDR2 from the germline V gene are MNHEY and SVGAGI. Trimming at V came to 11 bases and at J to 0 bases, leaving 5 bases not matched to a gene. This CDR3 region has 14 residues. CDR3 nucleotides: TGTGCCGGGGAGCGGGGGGGCAGCACAGATACGCAGTATTTT. Its protein is CAGERGGSTDTQYF.

The chain carries TRBV23-1 and TRBJ1-6, with a weak D call TRBD1 (5 bases). TRBV23-1 is sorted into the ORF group, with uncertain function. CDR3 size: 17 residues. The germline V and J ends were trimmed by 0 bases and 10 bases, with 19 bases remaining between them. Here the CDR3 DNA reads TGCGCCAGCAGTCAATCGAAGGACACGTACGGGAGCTCACCCCTCCACTTT. Residues: CASSQSKDTYGSSPLHF.

The CDR3 coding sequence is TGTGCCAGCTCACCACCCCAGGCCCTGAGAACTGAAGCTTTCTTT. This gives the protein CASSPPQALRTEAFF. The chain joins TRBV18 to TRBJ1-1, with no clear D. Germline lookup yields CDR1 KGHSH and CDR2 LQKENI. This CDR3 spans 15 amino acids. V was shortened by 0 bases and J by 5 bases, with 13 bases between the two germline ends. The whole variable domain, filled in from reference TRBV18 and TRBJ1-1, reads NAGVMQNPRHLVRRRGQEARLRCSPMKGHSHVYWYRQLPEEGLKFMVYLQKENIIDESGMPKERFSAEFPKEGPSILRIQQVVRGDSAAYFCASSPPQALRTEAFFGQGTRLTVV.

The gene calls are TRBV4-1 and TRBJ1-6; D possibly corresponds to TRBD1 (6 bases). The germline V gene encodes CDR1 MGHRA and CDR2 YSYEKL. The V gene lost 11 bases and the J gene lost 0 bases, with 14 bases spanning the gap. The length of the CDR3 is 15 residues. This CDR3 is CAGGKGSSYNSPLHF. The DNA for the CDR3 is TGCGCCGGGGGCAAGGGCAGCTCCTATAATTCACCCCTCCACTTT.

V and J are TRBV2 and TRBJ2-7; no firm D call. Germline loops: CDR1 SNHLY, CDR2 FYNNEI. The CDR3 is made up of 14 amino acids. The V gene lost 8 bases and the J gene lost 0 bases, with 14 bases spanning the gap. CDR3 protein: CASLTQALSYEQYF. CDR3 bases: TGTGCCAGCCTTACGCAGGCCCTCTCCTACGAGCAGTACTTC. Variable domain in full (rest from reference TRBV2 and TRBJ2-7): EPEVTQTPSHQVTQMGQEVILRCVPISNHLYFYWYRQILGQKVEFLVSFYNNEISEKSEIFDDQFSVERPDGSNFTLKIRSTKLEDSAMYFCASLTQALSYEQYFGPGTRLTVT.

The chain joins TRBV18 to TRBJ2-2, with a tentative D call TRBD1 (6 bases). The V end lost 10 bases, the J end lost 4 bases, and 13 bases lay between the germline ends. The CDR3 covers 13 residues. CDR1 KGHSH and CDR2 LQKENI come from the germline V gene. CDR3 protein: CATEGEGTGELFF. The CDR3 DNA reads as TGTGCCACCGAGGGGGAAGGCACCGGGGAGCTGTTTTTT.

V gene TRBV25-1 combines with J gene TRBJ1-1; TRBD1 matches at 8 bases. Germline CDR1 MGHDK, CDR2 SYGVNS. Trimming at V came to 4 bases and at J to 5 bases, leaving 3 bases not matched to a gene. The CDR3 length is 13 residues. CDR3 coding DNA: TGTGCCAGCAGTGGGACAGGGAAAACTGAAGCTTTCTTT. This sequence encodes CASSGTGKTEAFF.

Here the CDR3 DNA reads TGCGCCTCGTCCGGGGGGGGCCCAACCGGGGAGCTGTTTTTT. It specifies CASSGGGPTGELFF. The chain joins TRBV5-1 to TRBJ2-2; 8 positions match TRBD2. Germline trimming cut 10 bases from V and 5 bases from J; bases unmatched to any gene: 10. The CDR3 is made up of 14 amino acids. The germline gives CDR1 SGHRS, CDR2 YFSETQ.

The chain links TRBV9 to TRBJ2-3; the match to TRBD2 covers 7 bases. The CDR3 loop spans 15 amino acids. Losses at the gene ends were 3 bases for V and 5 bases for J; bases not matched to a gene: 9. Germline V gene sequence: CDR1 SGDLS, CDR2 YYNGEE. CDR3 loop: CASSEGRGGGDTQYF. CDR3 DNA: TGTGCCAGCAGCGAGGGGAGGGGCGGGGGAGATACGCAGTATTTT. Filled out from reference TRBV9 and TRBJ2-3, the complete variable domain reads DSGVTQTPKHLITATGQRVTLRCSPRSGDLSVYWYQQSLDQGLQFLIQYYNGEERAKGNILERFSAQQFPDLHSELNLSSLELGDSALYFCASSEGRGGGDTQYFGPGTRLTVL.